The 20 T cell receptor beta chains listed next were all sequenced from one sample in a study of T cell responses to AZD1222 COVID-19 vaccine. TCRdb's table, derived via immunoSEQ multiplex PCR, lists solely in-frame clones and lacks some. Found here are some 92,000 clones, roughly 90% of them singletons; the top ten hold 2.5% to 3.5%. Sample: peripheral blood, taken on day 0 of AZD1222 vaccination. These receptors all come from an adult in good health.

The chain's CDR3 is CASSLISGRAEDTQYF. CDR3 coding DNA: TGTGCCAGCAGTTTAATTAGCGGGAGGGCCGAAGATACGCAGTATTTT. The V call is TRBV27, the J call TRBJ2-3; 11 bases agree with TRBD2. The CDR3 has 16 residues. The J segment lost 5 bases and the V segment lost 2 bases, leaving 6 bases of the junction unmatched. Germline assignment: CDR1 MNHEY and CDR2 SMNVEV (reference sequence).

The chain has TRBV1 and TRBJ2-1; the table's TRBD2 call for D was not verified on the DNA. TRBV1 is listed as a pseudogene. The CDR3 loop spans 16 amino acids. In nucleotides, the CDR3 is TGCACCAGCAGCCAAGATTGGCCTAGCGGGAGGTATGAGCAGTTCTTC. As protein: CTSSQDWPSGRYEQFF.

V gene TRBV5-6 combines with J gene TRBJ2-2; 7 bases match TRBD1. The CDR3 is 15 residues long. CDR1 and CDR2 (germline): SGHDT, YYEEEE. V was pared by 5 bases and J by 2 bases, with 6 bases of the junction left unmatched. The CDR3 here is CASSLGGFNTGELFF. The CDR3 coding sequence is TGTGCCAGCAGTCTAGGGGGCTTCAACACCGGGGAGCTGTTTTTT.

This chain links TRBV19 with TRBJ2-5, with a possible D match to TRBD1 (6 bases). Germline CDR1 is LNHDA and CDR2 is SQIVND (reference sequence). With 3 bases removed from V and 4 bases from J, the gap between germline ends came to 15 bases. This CDR3 is built from 15 residues. CDR3 loop: CASSIRSGTRETQYF. In DNA form, the CDR3 reads TGTGCCAGTAGTATTAGGTCCGGGACACGAGAGACCCAGTACTTC.

The V gene is TRBV30, the J gene TRBJ1-6; 9 bases align to TRBD1. Germline lookup yields CDR1 GTSNPN and CDR2 SVGIG (reference sequence). The CDR3 is 15 residues long. V lost 2 bases and J lost 10; bases outside the gene matches: 9. The DNA for the CDR3 is TGTGCCTGGAGTATCCAGGGACAGGGTGAGTCACCCCTCCACTTT. As protein: CAWSIQGQGESPLHF. Based on the CDR3 plus reference TRBV30 and TRBJ1-6, the full variable domain is SQTIHQWPATLVQPVGSPLSLECTVEGTSNPNLYWYRQAAGRGLQLLFYSVGIGQISSEVPQNLSASRPQDRQFILSSKKLLLSDSGFYLCAWSIQGQGESPLHFGNGTRLTVT.

The chain combines TRBV5-1 with TRBJ1-3; TRBD1 might be the D (5 bases). With 2 bases removed from V and 1 base from J, the gap between germline ends came to 13 bases. CDR3 size: 16 residues. Germline V gives CDR1 SGHRS, CDR2 YFSETQ. In DNA form, the CDR3 reads TGCGCCAGCAGCTTAAATCAGGCAGGGTCTGGAAACACCATATATTTT. This translates into CASSLNQAGSGNTIYF.

The chain links TRBV9 to TRBJ1-1; D is perhaps TRBD1 (6 bases). The germline CDR1 and CDR2 sequences are SGDLS and YYNGEE. This CDR3 is built from 14 residues. The ends were cut back, 3 bases at V and 2 bases at J, with 11 bases in the middle. In DNA form, the CDR3 reads TGTGCCAGCAGCGCCGACAGGACAAACACTGAAGCTTTCTTT. Protein: CASSADRTNTEAFF.

This chain links TRBV5-4 with TRBJ2-7, with D perhaps TRBD1 (6 bases). Per germline, CDR1 SGHNT and CDR2 YYREEE (reference sequence). This CDR3 spans 13 amino acids. With 0 bases removed from V and 3 bases from J, the gap between germline ends came to 7 bases. The DNA of the CDR3 is TGTGCCAGCAGCTTGGGGACAGACTACGAGCAGTACTTC. Translating gives CASSLGTDYEQYF.

The chain employs TRBV29-1 and TRBJ2-4, with D unclear. Germline V lookup: CDR1 SQVTM, CDR2 ANQGSEA. The length of the CDR3 is 12 residues. V gave up 4 bases and J gave up 0 bases, with 4 bases separating them. The CDR3 reads CSVGLAKNIQYF. CDR3 nucleotides: TGCAGCGTTGGTCTAGCCAAAAACATTCAGTACTTC.

J is TRBJ1-4 and V is TRBV28; D gene unclear. The V gene lost 1 base and the J gene lost 7 bases, with 16 bases spanning the gap. Germline V gene data show CDR1 as MDHEN and CDR2 as SYDVKM. The CDR3 is made up of 16 amino acids. As DNA, the CDR3 is TGTGCCAGCAGTTTATCATCGGGGTGGTTTTCTGAAAAACTGTTTTTT. The encoded protein is CASSLSSGWFSEKLFF.

The chain employs TRBV28 and TRBJ2-1; 10 bases line up with TRBD2. The CDR3 runs 19 residues. Germline CDR1 and CDR2: MDHEN and SYDVKM. V was clipped by 2 bases and J by 0 bases; unmatched bases: 10. DNA of the CDR3: TGTGCCAGCAGTTTAATGACTAGCGGGTCCCAGAGCTCCTACAATGAGCAGTTCTTC. Its translation is CASSLMTSGSQSSYNEQFF. Drawing the rest from reference TRBV28 and TRBJ2-1, the complete variable domain is DVKVTQSSRYLVKRTGEKVFLECVQDMDHENMFWYRQDPGLGLRLIYFSYDVKMKEKGDIPEGYSVSREKKERFSLILESASTNQTSMYLCASSLMTSGSQSSYNEQFFGPGTRLTVL.

The chain joins TRBV5-1 to TRBJ2-1; possibly TRBD2 for D (6 bases). The CDR3 is 15 amino acids. Germline V gene sequence: CDR1 SGHRS, CDR2 YFSETQ. Deletions cut 0 bases from V and 3 bases from J, with 10 bases between. Written as DNA, the CDR3 is TGCGCCAGCAGCTTGGGGCGGGATCGCTACAATGAGCAGTTCTTC. It codes for CASSLGRDRYNEQFF.

V usage is TRBV5-1 and J usage is TRBJ2-1; 13 bases match TRBD2. With 4 bases clipped from V and 9 bases from J, the junction kept 7 bases outside the gene matches. This CDR3 is 15 amino acids long. From germline, CDR1 is SGHRS and CDR2 YFSETQ. Here the CDR3 reads CASSGLAGEGGEQFF. Written as DNA, the CDR3 is TGCGCCAGCAGCGGACTAGCGGGAGAGGGTGGTGAGCAGTTCTTC.

CDR3 residues: CASSLLGQGPSGANVLTF. The CDR3 DNA reads TGTGCCAGCAGCTTGTTGGGACAGGGACCCTCTGGGGCCAACGTCCTGACTTTC. The rearrangement uses TRBV5-6 and TRBJ2-6, with 9 nucleotides matching TRBD1. From germline, CDR1 is SGHDT and CDR2 YYEEEE. V was clipped by 1 base and J by 0 bases; unmatched bases: 5. The CDR3 consists of 18 residues.

This chain joins TRBV19 and TRBJ2-6, with TRBD1 as a possible D gene (6 bases). V lost 5 bases to trimming and J lost 1 base, with 9 bases between them. Germline assignment: CDR1 LNHDA and CDR2 SQIVND (reference sequence). CDR3 length: 15 residues. The CDR3 reads CASSLGGSGANVLTF. CDR3 sequence (DNA): TGTGCCAGTAGTCTAGGGGGTTCTGGGGCCAACGTCCTGACTTTC. Using reference TRBV19 and TRBJ2-6 for the parts outside the CDR3, the full variable domain is DGGITQSPKYLFRKEGQNVTLSCEQNLNHDAMYWYRQDPGQGLRLIYYSQIVNDFQKGDIAEGYSVSREKKESFPLTVTSAQKNPTAFYLCASSLGGSGANVLTFGAGSRLTVL.

The chain uses TRBV7-9 and TRBJ1-4; D gene ambiguous. CDR1 is SEHNR, CDR2 FQNEAQ, per germline (reference sequence). The V end was cut by 7 bases, the J end by 6 bases, with 18 bases between. CDR3 length: 15 residues. The CDR3 protein is CASTPLNTVDEKLFF. The DNA for the CDR3 is TGTGCCAGCACCCCCCTCAATACAGTCGATGAAAAACTGTTTTTT.

The chain links TRBV5-1 to TRBJ1-1; D unclear. This CDR3 region has 12 residues. V was clipped by 2 bases and J by 6 bases, with 8 bases between them. The germline CDR1 and CDR2 sequences are SGHRS and YFSETQ. The CDR3 nucleotides are TGCGCCAGCAGCTTTATAGGTGCTGAAGCTTTCTTT. The encoded protein is CASSFIGAEAFF.

The chain combines TRBV7-2 with TRBJ2-3, with 9 nucleotides matching TRBD2. Germline CDR1 is SGHTA and CDR2 is FQGNSA. The CDR3 has 17 amino acids. Germline trimming cut 3 bases from V and 8 bases from J; bases unmatched to any gene: 15. The CDR3 DNA is TGTGCCAGCAGCTTGCCCCTAGCGGGGACCGCCATTGGTACGCAGTATTTT. Translating gives CASSLPLAGTAIGTQYF.

The gene calls are TRBV2 and TRBJ1-5; TRBD1 might be the D (6 bases). Deletions cut 2 bases from V and 0 bases from J, with 8 bases between. The germline V gene encodes CDR1 SNHLY and CDR2 FYNNEI. This CDR3 has 15 amino acids. The CDR3 DNA reads as TGTGCCAGCAGTGAAAGGGGGGATAGCAATCAGCCCCAGCATTTT. It encodes CASSERGDSNQPQHF.

The rearrangement links TRBV28 to TRBJ1-2, with D uncertain. Germline CDR1 reads MDHEN; CDR2 reads SYDVKM. Trimming shortened V by 5 bases and J by 4 bases, and 17 bases separated the two germline ends. The CDR3 covers 15 residues. The CDR3 is CASSAVGSAPYGYTF. In DNA, the CDR3 is TGTGCCAGCAGTGCTGTGGGCAGCGCACCCTATGGCTACACCTTC.